Below, one T cell receptor beta chain is given with its context. What it recognizes is unknown. With random hexamers, 0.5 to 1 ug RNA was reverse transcribed. Multiplex immunoSEQ PCR targeted 54 Vbeta and 13 Jbeta TCR beta segments. TCRdb redid the calling of the immunoSEQ multiplex PCR reads with MiXCR, one entry per CDR3 protein. The table lists about 240,000 distinct CDR3 sequences, almost 97% of them singletons. These data are taken from a study of CD8 T cells in Susac syndrome. Whole-study findings and limits: It was acknowledged in the study that its TCR sequencing and HLA analysis involved a relatively small number of individuals.

The CDR3 contains 17 residues. V lost 1 base and J lost 3; bases outside the gene matches: 6. The V gene's germline CDR1 is SGHAT and CDR2 FQNNGV. Material for sequencing was CD4+ T cells from PBMCs. The genes are TRBV11-2 and TRBJ2-2; 9 bases are shared with TRBD1. The clonotype originates from a human donor with Susac syndrome. The CDR3 loop is CASSLVTGGWHTGELFF. The CDR3 region has the DNA TGTGCCAGCAGCTTAGTGACAGGGGGTTGGCACACCGGGGAGCTGTTTTTT. The entire variable domain, with the rest obtained from reference TRBV11-2 and TRBJ2-2, is as follows: EAGVAQSPRYKIIEKRQSVAFWCNPISGHATLYWYQQILGQGPKLLIQFQNNGVVDDSQLPKDRFSAERLKGVDSTLKIQPAKLEDSAVYLCASSLVTGGWHTGELFFGEGSRLTVL.